This T cell receptor beta chain is drawn from a study of tumor-infiltrating lymphocytes in primary liver carcinoma. The overall study: Regardless of tissue type, samples showed similar yields of roughly 3.5 to 7.13 million productive TCRbeta reads. Whole-study findings and limits: The samples were not sorted (they were bulk), so CD4+ and CD8+ repertoires were not compared.

Researchers drew blood RNA from unsorted whole blood and extracted germline DNA as well. Chronic HBV infection was present in the patients, who were treatment-naive. This clonotype was counted a few times. Its antigen remains unknown. TCR beta cDNA was prepared out of approximately 500 ng total RNA by means of a constant-region primer. Generation of the TCR beta libraries relied on three nested multiplex PCR rounds using slightly modified ARM-PCR. The opening two PCR rounds, about 10 cycles each, paired TRBV1-TRBV30 forward primers with a C-beta reverse primer. Via MiXCR, TCRdb re-called the multiplex PCR reads, giving one row per CDR3 protein. Counted here are 250,000 to 350,000 distinct CDR3 sequences, approximately 58% occurring once; the ten biggest clones make up over 15%. V was cut by 3 bases and J by 4 bases, with 16 bases left in between. This CDR3 is 15 amino acids long.

Sequencing used peripheral blood. V gene TRBV12-3 or TRBV12-4 combines with J gene TRBJ2-7; D is ambiguous. The TCR sequence derives from a woman under 40 with primary liver carcinoma and hepatitis B virus infection. As DNA, the CDR3 is TGTGCCAGCAGTTTCTGGACGACCGGGTCGTACGAGCAGTACTTC. It translates to CASSFWTTGSYEQYF.